One sample yielded the 14 T cell receptor beta chains listed below, sequenced in a study of control samples from healthy donors and cancer patients. Assay: immunoSEQ multiplex PCR; the TCRdb copy retains only in-frame clones and omits some. The table has 100,000 or so clones, roughly nine tenths seen once. Material for sequencing was blood. The receptors originated from a woman in her 30s in good health.

This chain connects TRBV28 to TRBJ1-4; D possibly corresponds to TRBD1 (5 bases). Germline assignment: CDR1 MDHEN and CDR2 SYDVKM. Trimming removed 9 bases at V and 8 bases at J, with 13 bases between. The CDR3 covers 12 residues. DNA for the CDR3: TGTGCCAGTGGGGCCTTTAGGGAAAAACTGTTTTTT. Amino acid sequence: CASGAFREKLFF. Drawing the rest from reference TRBV28 and TRBJ1-4, the complete variable domain is DVKVTQSSRYLVKRTGEKVFLECVQDMDHENMFWYRQDPGLGLRLIYFSYDVKMKEKGDIPEGYSVSREKKERFSLILESASTNQTSMYLCASGAFREKLFFGSGTQLSVL.

This chain connects TRBV29-1 to TRBJ1-2, with D unresolved. This CDR3 region has 11 residues. V was shortened by 5 bases and J by 4 bases, with 8 bases between the two germline ends. CDR1 SQVTM and CDR2 ANQGSEA come from the germline V gene. The CDR3 DNA sequence: TGCAGCGTTAGTCGAAGCTATGGCTACACCTTC. Translation: CSVSRSYGYTF. Complete variable domain (other parts from reference TRBV29-1 and TRBJ1-2): SAVISQKPSRDICQRGTSLTIQCQVDSQVTMMFWYRQQPGQSLTLIATANQGSEATYESGFVIDKFPISRPNLTFSTLTVSNMSPEDSSIYLCSVSRSYGYTFGSGTRLTVV.

This chain connects TRBV4-1 to TRBJ2-5; the D is unclear. From germline, CDR1 is MGHRA and CDR2 YSYEKL. Trimming took off 4 bases at V and 5 bases at J, with 8 bases between the two ends. The CDR3 consists of 12 residues. The CDR3 DNA reads TGCGCCAGCAGCCCCGAAGGGGAGACCCAGTACTTC. Amino acid sequence: CASSPEGETQYF.

V usage is TRBV6-5 and J usage is TRBJ1-5; D might be TRBD1 (6 bases). This CDR3 is built from 13 residues. Germline CDR1 is MNHEY and CDR2 is SVGAGI. V dropped 5 bases and J dropped 4 bases, with 9 bases sitting between them. In DNA, the CDR3 is TGTGCCAGCAGTAACGACAGGAATCAGCCCCAGCATTTT. This encodes CASSNDRNQPQHF.

This rearrangement joins TRBV6-5 to TRBJ1-5; D call uncertain. CDR1 and CDR2 (germline): MNHEY, SVGAGI. The CDR3 loop spans 15 amino acids. Trimming shortened V by 6 bases and J by 0 bases, and 12 bases separated the two germline ends. The CDR3 DNA sequence: TGTGCCAGCAGCTATGCGGCTTATAGCAATCAGCCCCAGCATTTT. As protein: CASSYAAYSNQPQHF.

The chain combines TRBV3-1 (or the pseudogene TRBV3-2) with TRBJ2-5; 8 bases are shared with TRBD2. Germline V gene sequence: CDR1 LGHDT, CDR2 YNNKEL (reference sequence). Germline trimming cut 4 bases from V and 4 bases from J; bases unmatched to any gene: 8. This CDR3 is 15 amino acids long. CDR3 nucleotides: TGTGCCAGCAGCCTAGGGGAGCTAGCGGGAGAGACCCAGTACTTC. Translation: CASSLGELAGETQYF.

The chain carries TRBV28 and TRBJ2-7; 11 positions agree with TRBD1. Germline CDR1 is MDHEN and CDR2 is SYDVKM. Unmatched junction bases numbered 7, after V lost 5 bases and J lost 4 bases. This CDR3 has 15 amino acids. As DNA, the CDR3 is TGTGCCAGCAGTCCAGGGACAGGGGGACCTTACGAGCAGTACTTC. Translating gives CASSPGTGGPYEQYF.

The chain joins TRBV21-1 to TRBJ2-2. TRBV21-1 is assigned pseudogene status. This CDR3 contains 14 residues. This CDR3 is CASSKRFSTGELFF. DNA for the CDR3: TGTGCCAGCAGCAAAAGATTCTCCACCGGGGAGCTGTTTTTT.

V gene TRBV10-3 combines with J gene TRBJ1-2; D is perhaps TRBD1 (5 bases). V lost 3 bases to trimming and J lost 4 bases, with 9 bases between them. Germline V gene sequence: CDR1 ENHRY, CDR2 SYGVKD. This CDR3 has 13 amino acids. The CDR3 region has the DNA TGTGCCATCAGTGAAGACAGCCTCTATGGCTACACCTTC. It encodes CAISEDSLYGYTF.

The chain joins TRBV18 to TRBJ1-1; possible D gene TRBD1, 5 bases. Germline CDR1 reads KGHSH; CDR2 reads LQKENI. The CDR3 contains 15 residues. The V end was cut by 3 bases, the J end by 0 bases, with 11 bases between. The CDR3 protein is CASSPDQGLNTEAFF. In DNA, the CDR3 is TGTGCCAGCTCACCCGATCAGGGATTGAACACTGAAGCTTTCTTT.

The rearrangement uses TRBV29-1 and TRBJ1-1; possibly TRBD1 for D (5 bases). The germline V gene has CDR1 SQVTM and CDR2 ANQGSEA. V lost 5 bases, J lost 1 base, and 14 bases lay in between. The CDR3 is made up of 14 amino acids. CDR3 residues: CSVSSGHPNTEAFF. CDR3 coding DNA: TGCAGCGTTTCTTCCGGACATCCGAACACTGAAGCTTTCTTT.

This rearrangement joins TRBV5-6 to TRBJ2-7; D gene uncertain. The germline V gene has CDR1 SGHDT and CDR2 YYEEEE. The CDR3 is 14 amino acids. Trimming pared 4 bases from V and 0 bases from J, leaving 11 bases between. Here the CDR3 DNA reads TGTGCCAGCAGCACCTTCACGACCTCCTACGAGCAGTACTTC. Translated, it gives CASSTFTTSYEQYF. Full variable domain (missing parts from reference TRBV5-6 and TRBJ2-7): DAGVTQSPTHLIKTRGQQVTLRCSPKSGHDTVSWYQQALGQGPQFIFQYYEEEERQRGNFPDRFSGHQFPNYSSELNVNALLLGDSALYLCASSTFTTSYEQYFGPGTRLTVT.

The V and J genes are TRBV7-3 and TRBJ2-2, with 7 positions matching TRBD2. Germline V gives CDR1 SGHTA, CDR2 FQGTGA. The CDR3 length is 16 residues. V lost 0 bases and J lost 5; bases outside the gene matches: 6. CDR3 in DNA: TGTGCCAGCAGCTTAACGGGGGGGACCCTTACCGGGGAGCTGTTTTTT. Translating it yields CASSLTGGTLTGELFF.

The chain joins TRBV18 to TRBJ1-1; 11 bases line up with TRBD1. The germline CDR1 and CDR2 sequences are KGHSH and LQKENI. J was trimmed by 2 bases and V by 5 bases; bases with no gene match: 4. The CDR3 runs 15 residues. This CDR3 is CASSTDRGRNTEAFF. DNA for the CDR3: TGTGCCAGCTCAACGGACAGGGGGCGAAACACTGAAGCTTTCTTT.